This T cell receptor (beta chain) was captured by sequencing in a study of T cells in Graves' hyperthyroidism and ophthalmopathy. With 5 bases clipped from V and 1 base from J, the junction kept 4 bases outside the gene matches. The germline gives CDR1 MNHEY, CDR2 SVGAGI. The CDR3 spans 14 residues. Study-wide findings and caveats: Blood held most thyroid clonotypes expanded above 0.001 frequency.

TCR beta CDR3 sequences were amplified from RNA transcripts. Primed by the HTBI set, a first-round RT-PCR was run on the TCR CDR3. TCRdb itself ran the multiplex PCR reads through MiXCR, one entry per CDR3 protein. The sample carries 600,000 to 800,000 distinct CDR3 sequences, around 40% recorded once. About this clonotype: The target antigen is unknown.

This sequence joins TRBV6-5 and TRBJ1-1, with 7 bases aligning to TRBD1. Sequencing used blood. The sequence was obtained from a woman in her forties with Graves' hyperthyroidism. CDR3 sequence reads: CASSDRVANTEAFF. Here the CDR3 DNA reads TGTGCCAGCAGTGACAGGGTGGCGAACACTGAAGCTTTCTTT.